This T cell receptor (beta chain) originates from a study of CD8+CD57+ T cells in acquired aplastic anemia. The overall study: Sorting CD4+ and CD8+ cells gave DNA averaging approximately 3 ug. Whole-study results and caveats: Researchers reported that CD8+ Simpson's diversity was not significantly different in patients versus controls.

Genomic DNA acted as the template from which TCR beta VDJ combination and CDR3 sequence profiling were carried out. TCRdb re-called the reads through MiXCR, storing one row per CDR3 protein. The table lists over 150,000 distinct CDR3 sequences, around 75% of them singletons. CDR1 DFQATT and CDR2 SNEGSKA come from the germline V gene (reference sequence). Trimming removed 3 bases from V and 5 bases from J; junction bases left unmatched: 18. The CDR3 is 19 residues long. As to this clonotype: The target antigen is unknown.

Patients chosen for sequencing had shown CD8+CD57+ cell expansion by flow cytometry. All participating patients were living with severe acquired aplastic anemia. Prior therapy had not been administered to any patient at the time of blood sampling. This TCR derives from a human donor with aplastic anemia. The chain couples TRBV20-1 to TRBJ2-5; TRBD2 agrees at 13 bases. The sample consisted of sorted CD4+, CD8+, or CD8+CD57+ T cells (not recorded which) from PBMCs. The DNA for the CDR3 is TGCAGTGCTAGTTCCACCGGACTAGCGGGGGACAACGGGAGGGAGACCCAGTACTTC. As protein: CSASSTGLAGDNGRETQYF.